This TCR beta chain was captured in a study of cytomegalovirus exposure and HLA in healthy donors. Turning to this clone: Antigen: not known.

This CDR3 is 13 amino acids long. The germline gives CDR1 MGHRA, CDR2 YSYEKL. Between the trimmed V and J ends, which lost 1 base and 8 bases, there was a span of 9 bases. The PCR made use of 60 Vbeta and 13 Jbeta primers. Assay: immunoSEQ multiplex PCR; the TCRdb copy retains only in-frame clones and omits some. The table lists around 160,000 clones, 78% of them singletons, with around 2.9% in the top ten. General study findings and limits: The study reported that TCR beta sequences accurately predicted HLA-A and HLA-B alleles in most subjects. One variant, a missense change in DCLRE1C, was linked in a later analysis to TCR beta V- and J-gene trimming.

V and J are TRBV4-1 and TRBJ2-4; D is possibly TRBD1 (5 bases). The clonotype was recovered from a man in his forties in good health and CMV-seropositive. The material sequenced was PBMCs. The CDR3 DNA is TGCGCCAGCAGCCAAGCACAGGTCGACATTCAGTACTTC. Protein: CASSQAQVDIQYF.